This T cell receptor beta chain came from a study of CD8 T cells in ankylosing spondylitis. CDR3 length: 15 amino acids. V shed 0 bases and J shed 6 bases, with 15 bases lying between them. The germline gives CDR1 LGHDT, CDR2 YNNKEL (reference sequence). TCRdb redid the calling of the 5' RACE reads with MiXCR, one entry per CDR3 protein. The sample has about 360,000 distinct CDR3 sequences, roughly 14% seen once. Input material: blood, either unsorted or a sorted T cell fraction (not recorded which). The V and J genes are TRBV3-1 and TRBJ2-7, with D tentatively TRBD2 (5 bases). The sequence derives from a male donor with ankylosing spondylitis or in good health (not recorded which). CDR3 coding DNA: TGTGCCAGCAGCCAAGATCTCCCGGCCCGGGGCGAGCAGTACTTC. It translates to CASSQDLPARGEQYF.